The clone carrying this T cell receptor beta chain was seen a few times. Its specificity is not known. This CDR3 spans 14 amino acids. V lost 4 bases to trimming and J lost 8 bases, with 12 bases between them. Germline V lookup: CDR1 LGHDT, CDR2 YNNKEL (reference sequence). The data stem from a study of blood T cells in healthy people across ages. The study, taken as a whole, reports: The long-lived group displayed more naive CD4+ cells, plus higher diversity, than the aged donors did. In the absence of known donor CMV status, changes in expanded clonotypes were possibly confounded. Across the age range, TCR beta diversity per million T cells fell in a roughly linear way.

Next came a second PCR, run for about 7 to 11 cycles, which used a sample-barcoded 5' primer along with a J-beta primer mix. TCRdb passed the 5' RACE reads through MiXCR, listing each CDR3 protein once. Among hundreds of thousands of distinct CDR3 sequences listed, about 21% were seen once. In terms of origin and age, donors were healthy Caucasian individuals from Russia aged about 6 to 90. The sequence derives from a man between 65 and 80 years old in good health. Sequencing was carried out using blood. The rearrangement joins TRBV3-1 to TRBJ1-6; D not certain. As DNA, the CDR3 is TGTGCCAGCAGCCTCGCCGGGAAAGATTCACCCCTCCACTTT. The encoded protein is CASSLAGKDSPLHF.